This TCR beta chain was captured in a study of T cells after yellow fever vaccination. From germline, CDR1 is SGHTA and CDR2 FQGTGA. The length of the CDR3 is 13 residues. V was trimmed by 0 bases and J by 9 bases, leaving 8 bases between them. This clonotype has just a few counts. Each CDR3 protein gets one entry after TCRdb re-called the 5' RACE reads with MiXCR. Of fewer than 450,000 distinct CDR3 sequences in the sample, 8% to 9.5% were seen once. The TCR sequence derives from a man younger than 35 who received the YFV17D yellow fever vaccine. The material sequenced was PBMCs, taken more than 40 days after the first yellow fever vaccination. J is TRBJ2-2 and V is TRBV7-3; the D is unclear. The CDR3 bases are TGTGCCAGCAGCTTAACGTCGACCCGGGAGCTGTTTTTT. Translation: CASSLTSTRELFF.